This T cell receptor beta chain was retrieved from a study of cytomegalovirus exposure and HLA in healthy donors. Turning to the study itself: HLA-typed donors were the source of around 80 million unique TCRs, which an early data release held.

Germline lookup yields CDR1 SGHTA and CDR2 FQGNSA. The CDR3 spans 17 residues. Trimming took 5 bases from V and 2 from J; bases not matched to a gene: 14. Both 60 Vbeta primers and 13 Jbeta primers went into the PCR. The data were produced by immunoSEQ multiplex PCR, yet TCRdb's version contains in-frame clones alone and is incomplete. This table has around 93,000 clones, 75% to 85% appearing once. The gene calls are TRBV7-2 and TRBJ1-1, with 7 nucleotides matching TRBD1. The sequencing sample was made of PBMCs. The sequence was obtained from a man aged 25 to 45 in good health and CMV-seropositive. CDR3 region: CASSTPLGRQGNTEAFF. The CDR3 DNA sequence: TGTGCCAGCAGCACTCCTCTCGGAAGACAGGGTAACACTGAAGCTTTCTTT.